This T cell receptor beta chain was captured in a study of blood T cell repertoires in COVID-19. Background on the study: Acute and convalescent COVID-19 specimens originated in the United States, Italy and Spain. T cells, B-cell-depleted T cells, or PBMCs provided the cDNA or gDNA that served as material.

In the original workflow: Amplification of reference gene primers provided the estimated nucleated cell counts. Using immunoSEQ multiplex PCR, the repertoire was profiled, and TCRdb retains in-frame clones only, with some absent. D and trimming come from the DNA, and the V and J calls and clone size come from that table. The data show about 42,000 clones, around 73% seen once. Trimming removed 3 bases from V and 10 bases from J, with 18 bases in between. The CDR3 loop spans 14 amino acids. Germline V gene sequence: CDR1 SGHTA, CDR2 FQGTGA. The sample taken for sequencing was peripheral blood. The chain employs TRBV7-3 and TRBJ1-1; tentative D call: TRBD1 (6 bases). The sequence came from a woman in her 70s with acute or convalescent COVID-19. This chain's CDR3 is CASSLRQAPERAFF. CDR3 DNA: TGTGCCAGCAGCTTGAGACAGGCGCCGGAGAGAGCTTTCTTT.